This T cell receptor beta chain appears in the sequencing data of a study of T-cell reconstitution after alpha-beta-depleted transplantation in children. The CDR3 consists of 15 residues. V shed 6 bases, J shed 1 base, and the junction held 7 bases outside the gene matches. Germline V lookup: CDR1 DFQATT, CDR2 SNEGSKA (reference sequence). The TCRbeta library was prepared with unique molecular identifiers. TCRdb used MiXCR to reprocess the PCR reads, holding one entry per CDR3 protein. The sample comprises hundreds of thousands of distinct CDR3 sequences, 8% to 9.5% of which are singletons, and approximately 5.9% rests with the top ten.

Specimen: PBMCs from the stem cell graft donor, collected from the stem cell graft. The source of this sequence is a human donor who donated a stem cell graft to a child with acute lymphoblastic leukemia. This rearrangement joins TRBV20-1 to TRBJ2-2, with TRBD2 matching over 8 bases. This CDR3 reads CSANGGGVNTGELFF. CDR3 DNA: TGCAGTGCCAACGGGGGGGGGGTGAACACCGGGGAGCTGTTTTTT.